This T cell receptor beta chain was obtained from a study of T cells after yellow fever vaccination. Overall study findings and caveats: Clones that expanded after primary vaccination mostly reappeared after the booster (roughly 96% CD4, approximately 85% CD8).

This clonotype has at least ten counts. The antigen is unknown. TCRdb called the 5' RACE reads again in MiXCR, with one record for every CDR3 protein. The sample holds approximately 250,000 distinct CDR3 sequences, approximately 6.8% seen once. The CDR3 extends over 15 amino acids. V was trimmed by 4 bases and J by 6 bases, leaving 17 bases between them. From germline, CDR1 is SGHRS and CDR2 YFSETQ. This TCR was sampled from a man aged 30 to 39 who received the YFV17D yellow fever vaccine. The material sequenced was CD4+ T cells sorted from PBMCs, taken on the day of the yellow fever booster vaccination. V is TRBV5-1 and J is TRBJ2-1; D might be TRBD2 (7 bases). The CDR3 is CASSGGREFINEQFF. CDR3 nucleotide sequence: TGCGCCAGCAGCGGGGGGCGGGAGTTTATCAATGAGCAGTTCTTC.